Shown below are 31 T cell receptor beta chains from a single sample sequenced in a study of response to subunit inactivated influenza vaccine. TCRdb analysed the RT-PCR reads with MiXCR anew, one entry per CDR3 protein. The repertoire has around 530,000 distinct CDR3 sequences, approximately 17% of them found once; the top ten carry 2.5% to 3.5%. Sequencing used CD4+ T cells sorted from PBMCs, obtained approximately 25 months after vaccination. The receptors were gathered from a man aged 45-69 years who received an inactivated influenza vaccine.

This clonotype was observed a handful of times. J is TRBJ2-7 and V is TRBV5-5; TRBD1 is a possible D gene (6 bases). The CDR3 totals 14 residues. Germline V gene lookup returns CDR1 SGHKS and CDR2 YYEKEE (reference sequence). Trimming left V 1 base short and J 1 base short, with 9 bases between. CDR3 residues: CASSLHRESYEQYF. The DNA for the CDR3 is TGTGCCAGCAGCTTGCACAGGGAATCCTACGAGCAGTACTTC.

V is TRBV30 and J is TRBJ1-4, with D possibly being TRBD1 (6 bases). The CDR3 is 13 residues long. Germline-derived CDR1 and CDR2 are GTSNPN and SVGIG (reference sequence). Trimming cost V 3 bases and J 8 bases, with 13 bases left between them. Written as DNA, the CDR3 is TGTGCCTGGAGCCGAGGGGGGAACGAAAAACTGTTTTTT. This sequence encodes CAWSRGGNEKLFF.

The CDR3 loop is CATRTDSNSPLHF. In nucleotides, the CDR3 is TGTGCCACAAGGACAGACAGTAATTCACCCCTCCACTTT. V is TRBV10-3 and J is TRBJ1-6; D might be TRBD1 (6 bases). CDR3 length: 13 residues. CDR1 is ENHRY and CDR2 is SYGVKD in the germline V gene. The ends were cut back, 10 bases at V and 6 bases at J, with 13 bases in the middle.

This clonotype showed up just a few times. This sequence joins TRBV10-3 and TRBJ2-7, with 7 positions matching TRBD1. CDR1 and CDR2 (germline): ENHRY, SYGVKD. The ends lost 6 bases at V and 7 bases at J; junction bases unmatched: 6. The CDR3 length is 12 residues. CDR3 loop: CAISDRVGEQYF. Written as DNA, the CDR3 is TGTGCCATCAGCGACAGGGTGGGGGAGCAGTACTTC.

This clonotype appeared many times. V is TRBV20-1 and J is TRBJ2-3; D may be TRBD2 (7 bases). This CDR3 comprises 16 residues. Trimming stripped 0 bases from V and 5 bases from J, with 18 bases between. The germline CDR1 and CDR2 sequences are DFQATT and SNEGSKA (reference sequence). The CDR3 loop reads CSARDSRGASGDTQYF. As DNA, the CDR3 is TGCAGTGCTAGAGATTCACGGGGGGCTTCCGGAGATACGCAGTATTTT.

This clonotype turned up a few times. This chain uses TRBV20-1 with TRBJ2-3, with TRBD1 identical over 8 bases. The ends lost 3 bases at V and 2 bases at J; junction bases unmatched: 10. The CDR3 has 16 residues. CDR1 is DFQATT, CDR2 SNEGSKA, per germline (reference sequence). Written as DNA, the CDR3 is TGCAGTGCTAGTAGACAGGGGTTCGGGATCACAGATACGCAGTATTTT. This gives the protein CSASRQGFGITDTQYF.

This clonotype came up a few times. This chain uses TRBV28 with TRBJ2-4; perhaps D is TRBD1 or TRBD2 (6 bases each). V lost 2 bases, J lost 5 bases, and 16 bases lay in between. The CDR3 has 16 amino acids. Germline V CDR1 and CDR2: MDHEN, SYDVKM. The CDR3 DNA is TGTGCCAGCAGTTTAGGGGGCTCCGGGGGCCAAAACATTCAGTACTTC. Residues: CASSLGGSGGQNIQYF. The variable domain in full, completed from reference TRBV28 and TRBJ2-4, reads DVKVTQSSRYLVKRTGEKVFLECVQDMDHENMFWYRQDPGLGLRLIYFSYDVKMKEKGDIPEGYSVSREKKERFSLILESASTNQTSMYLCASSLGGSGGQNIQYFGAGTRLSVL.

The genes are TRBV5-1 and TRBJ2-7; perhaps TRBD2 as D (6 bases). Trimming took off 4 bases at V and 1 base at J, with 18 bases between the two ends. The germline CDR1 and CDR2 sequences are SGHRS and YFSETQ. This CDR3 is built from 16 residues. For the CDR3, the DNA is TGCGCCAGCAGCGCCCGTGGGAGCGGGCTATCCTACGAGCAGTACTTC. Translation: CASSARGSGLSYEQYF.

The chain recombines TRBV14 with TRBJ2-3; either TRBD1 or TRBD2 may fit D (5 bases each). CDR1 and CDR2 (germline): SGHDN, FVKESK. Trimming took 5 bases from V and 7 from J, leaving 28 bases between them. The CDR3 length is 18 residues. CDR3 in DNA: TGTGCCAGCAGCACGCATATCCCAGAAAGGGGAGAGACAAATACGCAGTATTTT. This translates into CASSTHIPERGETNTQYF.

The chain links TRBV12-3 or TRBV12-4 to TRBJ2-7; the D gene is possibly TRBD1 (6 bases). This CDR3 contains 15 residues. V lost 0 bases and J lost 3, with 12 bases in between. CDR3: CASSLANTGNYEQYF. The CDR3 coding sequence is TGTGCCAGCAGTTTAGCAAATACAGGGAACTACGAGCAGTACTTC.

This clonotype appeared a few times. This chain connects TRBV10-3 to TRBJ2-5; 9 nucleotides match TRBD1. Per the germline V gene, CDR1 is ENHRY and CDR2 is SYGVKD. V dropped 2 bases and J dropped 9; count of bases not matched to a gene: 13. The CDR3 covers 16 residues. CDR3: CAISEGTGRTKSPQYF. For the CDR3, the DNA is TGTGCCATCAGTGAGGGGACAGGGCGTACTAAGAGTCCCCAGTACTTC.

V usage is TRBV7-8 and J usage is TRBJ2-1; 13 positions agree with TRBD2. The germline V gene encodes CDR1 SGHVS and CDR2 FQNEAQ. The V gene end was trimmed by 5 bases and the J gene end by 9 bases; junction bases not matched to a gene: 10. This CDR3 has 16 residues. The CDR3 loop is CASSQTSGRTGGEQFF. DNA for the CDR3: TGTGCCAGCAGCCAGACTAGCGGGAGGACGGGGGGTGAGCAGTTCTTC.

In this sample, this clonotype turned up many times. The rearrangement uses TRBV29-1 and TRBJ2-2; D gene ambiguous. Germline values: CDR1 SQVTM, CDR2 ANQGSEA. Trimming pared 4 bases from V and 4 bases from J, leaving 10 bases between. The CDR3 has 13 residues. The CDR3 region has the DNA TGCAGCGTTGCCCCGAGGAGCACCGGGGAGCTGTTTTTT. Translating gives CSVAPRSTGELFF.

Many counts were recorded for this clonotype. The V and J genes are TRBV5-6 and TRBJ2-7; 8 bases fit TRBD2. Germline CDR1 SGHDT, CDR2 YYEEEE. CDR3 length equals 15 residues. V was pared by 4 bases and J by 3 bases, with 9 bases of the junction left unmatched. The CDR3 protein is CASSATGTRSYEQYF. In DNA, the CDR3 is TGTGCCAGCAGCGCGACCGGGACTAGGAGCTACGAGCAGTACTTC.

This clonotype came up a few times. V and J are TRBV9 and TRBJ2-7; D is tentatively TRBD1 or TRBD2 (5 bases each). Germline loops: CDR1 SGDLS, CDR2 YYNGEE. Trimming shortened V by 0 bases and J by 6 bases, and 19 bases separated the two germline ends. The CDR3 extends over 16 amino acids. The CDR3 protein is CASSVEGYVGGSEQYF. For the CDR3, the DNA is TGTGCCAGCAGCGTAGAAGGGTATGTTGGGGGATCCGAGCAGTACTTC.

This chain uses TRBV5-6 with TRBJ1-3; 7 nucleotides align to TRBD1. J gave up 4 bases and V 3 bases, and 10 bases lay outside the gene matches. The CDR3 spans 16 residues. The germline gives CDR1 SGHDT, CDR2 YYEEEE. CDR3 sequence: CASSSTGRGAGNTIYF. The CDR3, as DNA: TGTGCCAGCAGCTCGACAGGGAGGGGAGCGGGAAACACCATATATTTT.

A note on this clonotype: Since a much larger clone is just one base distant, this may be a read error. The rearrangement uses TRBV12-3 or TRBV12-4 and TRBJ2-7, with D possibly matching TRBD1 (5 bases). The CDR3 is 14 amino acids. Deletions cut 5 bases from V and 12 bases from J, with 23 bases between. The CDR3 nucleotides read TGTGCCAGCAGTCAGACAGTAAACAACGAACGCTTGTACTTC. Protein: CASSQTVNNERLYF.

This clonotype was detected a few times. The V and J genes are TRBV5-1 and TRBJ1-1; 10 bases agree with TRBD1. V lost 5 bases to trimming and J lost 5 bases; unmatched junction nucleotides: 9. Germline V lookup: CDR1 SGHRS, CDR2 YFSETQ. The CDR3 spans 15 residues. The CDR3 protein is CASSTGGQGWTEAFF. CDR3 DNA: TGCGCCAGCAGTACAGGGGGACAGGGGTGGACTGAAGCTTTCTTT.

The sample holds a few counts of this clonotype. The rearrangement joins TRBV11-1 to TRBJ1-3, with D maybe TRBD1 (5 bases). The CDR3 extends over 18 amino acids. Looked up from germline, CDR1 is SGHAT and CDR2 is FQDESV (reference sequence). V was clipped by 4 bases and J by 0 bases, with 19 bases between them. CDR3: CASSSRRQSGLSGNTIYF. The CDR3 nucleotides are TGTGCCAGCAGCTCAAGAAGACAGTCGGGGCTCTCTGGAAACACCATATATTTT.

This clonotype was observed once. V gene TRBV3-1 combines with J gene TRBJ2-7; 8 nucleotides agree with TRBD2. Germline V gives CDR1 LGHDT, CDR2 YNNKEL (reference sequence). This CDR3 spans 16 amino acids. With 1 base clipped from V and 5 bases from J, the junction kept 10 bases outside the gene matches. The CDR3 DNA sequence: TGTGCCAGCAGCCAAGGGTCAGCGGGAGCTTCCAACGAGCAGTACTTC. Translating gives CASSQGSAGASNEQYF.

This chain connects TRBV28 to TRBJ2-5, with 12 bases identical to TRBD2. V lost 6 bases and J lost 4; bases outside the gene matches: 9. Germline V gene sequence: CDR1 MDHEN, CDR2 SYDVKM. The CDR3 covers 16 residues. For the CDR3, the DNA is TGTGCCAGCAGCCTGCGACTAGCGGGAGATATAGAGACCCAGTACTTC. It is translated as CASSLRLAGDIETQYF.

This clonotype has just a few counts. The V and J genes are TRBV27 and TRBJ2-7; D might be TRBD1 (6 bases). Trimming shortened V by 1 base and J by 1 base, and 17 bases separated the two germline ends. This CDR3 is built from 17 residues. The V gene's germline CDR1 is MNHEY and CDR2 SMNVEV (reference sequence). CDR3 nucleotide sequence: TGTGCCAGCAGTTTATTCAGCGGTGGGGACACTTCCTACGAGCAGTACTTC. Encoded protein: CASSLFSGGDTSYEQYF.

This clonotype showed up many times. Written as DNA, the CDR3 is TGTGCCAGCAGGACCTTAGGGGGCGGTGAGACCCAGTACTTC. Protein product: CASRTLGGGETQYF. V and J are TRBV2 and TRBJ2-5, with 7 bases matching TRBD1. The CDR3 length is 14 residues. With 6 bases clipped from V and 5 bases from J, the junction kept 9 bases outside the gene matches. Per the germline V gene, CDR1 is SNHLY and CDR2 is FYNNEI.

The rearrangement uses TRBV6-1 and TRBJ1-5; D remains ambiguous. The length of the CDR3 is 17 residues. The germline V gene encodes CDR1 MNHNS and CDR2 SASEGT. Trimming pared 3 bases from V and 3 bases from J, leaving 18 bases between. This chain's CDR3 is CASSDGRSGTVNQPQHF. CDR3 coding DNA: TGTGCCAGCAGTGATGGTAGGAGTGGTACGGTCAATCAGCCCCAGCATTTT.

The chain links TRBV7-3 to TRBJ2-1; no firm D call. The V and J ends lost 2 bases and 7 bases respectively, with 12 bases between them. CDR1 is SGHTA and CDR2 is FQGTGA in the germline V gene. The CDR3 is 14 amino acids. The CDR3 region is CASSLLGPGNEQFF. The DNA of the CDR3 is TGTGCCAGCAGCTTACTCGGGCCAGGTAATGAGCAGTTCTTC.

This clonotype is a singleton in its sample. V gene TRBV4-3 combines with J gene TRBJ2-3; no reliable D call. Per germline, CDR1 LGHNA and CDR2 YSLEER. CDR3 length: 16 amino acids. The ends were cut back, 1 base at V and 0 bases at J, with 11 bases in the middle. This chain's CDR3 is CASSQGAAPSTDTQYF. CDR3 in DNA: TGCGCCAGCAGCCAAGGGGCCGCCCCTAGCACAGATACGCAGTATTTT.

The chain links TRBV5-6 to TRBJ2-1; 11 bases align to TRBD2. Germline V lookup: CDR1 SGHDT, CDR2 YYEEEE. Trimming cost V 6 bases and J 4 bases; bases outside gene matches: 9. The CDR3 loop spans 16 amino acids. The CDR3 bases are TGTGCCAGCACCCGGACTAGCGGGCTATTATACAATGAGCAGTTCTTC. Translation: CASTRTSGLLYNEQFF.

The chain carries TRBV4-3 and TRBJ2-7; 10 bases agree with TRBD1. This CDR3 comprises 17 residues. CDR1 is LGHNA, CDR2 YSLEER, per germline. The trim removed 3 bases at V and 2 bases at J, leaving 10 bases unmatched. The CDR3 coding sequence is TGCGCCAGCAGCCACCGAGCGGGACAGGGGAAAGCCTACGAGCAGTACTTC. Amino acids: CASSHRAGQGKAYEQYF.

For the CDR3, the DNA is TGTGCCAGCAGCCCAAGTGACGGGAGGGCTTGGGAGCAGTACTTC. Protein sequence: CASSPSDGRAWEQYF. This chain joins TRBV9 and TRBJ2-7, with 8 positions matching TRBD2. Trimming at V came to 4 bases and at J to 7 bases, leaving 13 bases not matched to a gene. This CDR3 region has 15 residues. Germline CDR1 SGDLS, CDR2 YYNGEE.

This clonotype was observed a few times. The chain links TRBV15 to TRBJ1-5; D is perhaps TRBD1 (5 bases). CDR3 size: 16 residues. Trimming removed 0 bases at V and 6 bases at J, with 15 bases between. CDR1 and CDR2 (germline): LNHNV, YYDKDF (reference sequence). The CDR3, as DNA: TGTGCCACCAGCAGAGATCGGGCAGGGCTGGCTCAGCCCCAGCATTTT. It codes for CATSRDRAGLAQPQHF.

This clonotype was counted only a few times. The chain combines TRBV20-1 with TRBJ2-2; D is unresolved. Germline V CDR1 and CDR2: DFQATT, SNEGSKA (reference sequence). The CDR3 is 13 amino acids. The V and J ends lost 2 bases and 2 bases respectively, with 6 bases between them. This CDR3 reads CSARLPNTGELFF. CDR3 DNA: TGCAGTGCTAGACTACCCAACACCGGGGAGCTGTTTTTT.